This T cell receptor (beta chain) stems from a study of blood T cell repertoires in COVID-19. The overall study: The study drew acute and convalescent COVID-19 samples from the United States, Italy and Spain. T cells, B-cell-depleted T cells, or PBMCs supplied cDNA or gDNA.

In the authors' methods: For nucleated cells, counts were estimated from reference gene primer amplification. The table came from immunoSEQ multiplex PCR; TCRdb's copy has only in-frame clones and leaves some out. V, J and clone size derive from that table, while D and trimming were established from the DNA sequence. The sample lists 180,000 or so clones, 65% to 90% seen once, with around 8.2% in the top ten. Trimming took off 2 bases at V and 1 base at J, with 9 bases between the two ends. The germline V gene encodes CDR1 MNHEY and CDR2 SMNVEV (reference sequence). CDR3 length: 14 residues. The receptor was derived from a man aged 60 to 69 with acute or convalescent COVID-19. Sequencing was carried out using peripheral blood. V is TRBV27 and J is TRBJ2-7; D is uncertain. The CDR3 DNA sequence: TGTGCCAGCAGTTTAGGAGTTGGGTCCTACGAGCAGTACTTC. Its translation is CASSLGVGSYEQYF.